Only a few counts were recorded for the clone carrying this TCR beta chain. Its antigen is not identified. TCRdb redid the calling of the 5' RACE reads with MiXCR, one entry per CDR3 protein. In the table there are approximately 500,000 distinct CDR3 sequences, approximately 24% of which are singletons. The record originates from a study of identical twins. Germline V CDR1 and CDR2: SGHRS, YFSETQ. Between the trimmed V and J ends, which lost 0 bases and 7 bases, there was a span of 8 bases. The CDR3 runs to 13 residues. Regarding the study as a whole: One should note that invariant MAIT and iNKT cells could partly confound zero-insertion analyses. Sequences that were out-of-frame, alpha and twin-shared displayed an excess of low generation probability.

These same records also appear under a second study, on T cells expressing NK-cell markers. That paper adds: More than 5 donors carried dominant NKG2C+ clonotypes that made up roughly 1.0-7.0% of their CD8+ T cells. The same clonotypes also predominated in the CD3+CD56-NKG2C+ fraction of several donors.

V and J are TRBV5-1 and TRBJ2-1; D is undetermined. The sample taken for sequencing was CD4+ T cells sorted from blood. The clonotype comes from a woman aged 18 to 35 in good health. The CDR3 coding sequence is TGCGCCAGCAGCTTGGGAAGGGCAAATGAGCAGTTCTTC. Protein: CASSLGRANEQFF.